The present entry profiles one T cell receptor beta chain with its context. Participant ages covered roughly 18 to 89 years across about 22 US areas. Clinical histories supplied by participants themselves formed the basis of cohort assignment. This sample is drawn from a study of blood T cell repertoires in COVID-19. Overall study: Acute and convalescent COVID-19 samples came from the United States, Italy and Spain.

Germline CDR1 reads SNHLY; CDR2 reads FYNNEI. Unmatched junction bases numbered 8, after V lost 4 bases and J lost 7 bases. The CDR3 loop spans 14 amino acids. The data were produced by immunoSEQ multiplex PCR, yet TCRdb's version contains in-frame clones alone and is incomplete. The data hold about 410,000 clones, with less than 95% observed a single time. This clonotype was sampled from a man aged 18 to 30 who had recovered from COVID-19. What was sequenced was PBMCs or T cells enriched from blood (not recorded which). The rearrangement joins TRBV2 to TRBJ1-2, with TRBD1 identical over 8 bases. CDR3 loop: CASSVGQGLVGYTF. The DNA of the CDR3 is TGTGCCAGCAGTGTAGGACAGGGTTTAGTTGGCTACACCTTC.